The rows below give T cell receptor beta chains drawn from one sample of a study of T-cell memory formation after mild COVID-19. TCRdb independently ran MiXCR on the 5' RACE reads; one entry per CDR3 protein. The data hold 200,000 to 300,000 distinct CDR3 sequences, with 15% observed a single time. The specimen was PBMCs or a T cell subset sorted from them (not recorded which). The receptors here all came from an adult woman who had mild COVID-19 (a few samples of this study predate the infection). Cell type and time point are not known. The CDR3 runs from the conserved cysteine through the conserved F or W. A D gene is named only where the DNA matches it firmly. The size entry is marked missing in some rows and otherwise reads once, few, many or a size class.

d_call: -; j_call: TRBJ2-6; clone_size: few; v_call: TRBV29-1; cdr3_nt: TGCAGCGTTGAATCAGGGGCCGGCGTCCTGACTTTC; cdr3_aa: CSVESGAGVLTF
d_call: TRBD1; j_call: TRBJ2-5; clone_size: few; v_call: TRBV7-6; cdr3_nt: TGTGCCAGCAGCTTTTTGTTTGGACAGGGTGGAGGTAGCGAGACCCAGTACTTC; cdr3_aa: CASSFLFGQGGGSETQYF
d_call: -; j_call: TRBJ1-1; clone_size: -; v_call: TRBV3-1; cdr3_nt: TGTGCCAGCAGCCAGGAGCTCCAGATCACTGAAGCTTTCTTT; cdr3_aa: CASSQELQITEAFF
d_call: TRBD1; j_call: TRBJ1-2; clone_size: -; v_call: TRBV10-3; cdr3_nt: TGTGCCATCAGTCGGACAGGGGAGAACTATGGCTACACCTTC; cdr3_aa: CAISRTGENYGYTF
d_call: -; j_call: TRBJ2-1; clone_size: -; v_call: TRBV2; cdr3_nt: TGTGCCAGCAGTTCTAGTGGCAATGAGCAGTTCTTC; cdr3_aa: CASSSSGNEQFF
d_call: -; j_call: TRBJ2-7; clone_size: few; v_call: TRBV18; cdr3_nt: TGTGCCAGCTCACCTACTGGGACAAGTATCACCTACGAGCAGTACTTC; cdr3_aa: CASSPTGTSITYEQYF
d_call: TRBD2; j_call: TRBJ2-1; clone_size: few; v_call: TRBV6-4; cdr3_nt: TGTGCCAGCAGTGCTAGCGGGGCAGAGGAGCAGTTCTTC; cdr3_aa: CASSASGAEEQFF
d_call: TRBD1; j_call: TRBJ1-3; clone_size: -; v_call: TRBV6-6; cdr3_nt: TGTGCCAGCAGTAACCCGGGTGGGACAGCTGGAAACACCATATATTTT; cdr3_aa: CASSNPGGTAGNTIYF
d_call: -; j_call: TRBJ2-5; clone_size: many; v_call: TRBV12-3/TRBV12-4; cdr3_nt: TGTGCCAGCAGTTTTTTGACGGGAAGGCAAGAGACCCAGTACTTC; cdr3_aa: CASSFLTGRQETQYF
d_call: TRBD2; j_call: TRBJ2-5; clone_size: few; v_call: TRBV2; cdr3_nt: TGTGCCAGCAGTCGAATAGCGGGTCAAGAGACCCAGTACTTC; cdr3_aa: CASSRIAGQETQYF
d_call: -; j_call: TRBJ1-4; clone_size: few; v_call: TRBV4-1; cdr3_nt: TGCGCCAGCAGCCAGAAACAGGGAGTTGAAAAACTGTTTTTT; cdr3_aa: CASSQKQGVEKLFF
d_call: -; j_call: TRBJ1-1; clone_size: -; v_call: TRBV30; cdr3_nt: TGTGCCTGGAGTGCTGGTCTGTTAGCGGGGGAAGCTTTCTTT; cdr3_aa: CAWSAGLLAGEAFF
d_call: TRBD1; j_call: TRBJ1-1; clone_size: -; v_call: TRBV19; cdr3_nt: TGTGCCAGTACCTTGGGACAGGCAACCTTCACTGAAGCTTTCTTT; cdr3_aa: CASTLGQATFTEAFF
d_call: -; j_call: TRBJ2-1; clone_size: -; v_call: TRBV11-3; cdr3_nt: TGTGCCAGCAGCTTAGTTGGGGCGTCCTACAATGAGCAGTTCTTC; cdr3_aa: CASSLVGASYNEQFF
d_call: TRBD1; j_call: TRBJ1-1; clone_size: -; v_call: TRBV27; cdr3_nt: TGTGCCAGCAGGAATAGAGGGGGCGGCACTGAAGCTTTCTTT; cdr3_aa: CASRNRGGGTEAFF
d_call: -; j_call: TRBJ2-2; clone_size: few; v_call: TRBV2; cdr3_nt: TGTGCCAGCAGTGAAAGGGGGAGAGGCACCGGGGAGCTGTTTTTT; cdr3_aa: CASSERGRGTGELFF
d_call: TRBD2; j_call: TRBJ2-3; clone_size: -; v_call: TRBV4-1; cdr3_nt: TGCGCCAGCAGCCAACCTCTAGCGGGAAGCACAGATACGCAGTATTTT; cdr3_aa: CASSQPLAGSTDTQYF
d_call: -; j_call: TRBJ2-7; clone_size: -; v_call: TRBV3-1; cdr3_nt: TGTGCCAGCGGCGAGGCTTACGAGCAGTACTTC; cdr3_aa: CASGEAYEQYF
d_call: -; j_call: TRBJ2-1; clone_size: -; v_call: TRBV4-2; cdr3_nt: TGTGCCAGCAGCCAAGATCGGGAACGTCCGCAGTTCTTC; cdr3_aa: CASSQDRERPQFF
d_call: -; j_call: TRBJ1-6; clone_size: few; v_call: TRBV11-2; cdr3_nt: TGTGCCAGCCAAACCGGAGTAAATTCACCCCTCCACTTT; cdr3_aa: CASQTGVNSPLHF
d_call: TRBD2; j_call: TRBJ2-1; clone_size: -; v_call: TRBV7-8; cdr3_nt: TGTGCCAGCAGCTCCAGGACTAGCGGGGGGGCCGGTGAGCAGTTCTTC; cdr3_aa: CASSSRTSGGAGEQFF
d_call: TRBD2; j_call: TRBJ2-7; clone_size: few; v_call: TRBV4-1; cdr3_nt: TGCGCCAGCAGCTTAGCGGGAGGAGACGAGCAGTACTTC; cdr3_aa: CASSLAGGDEQYF
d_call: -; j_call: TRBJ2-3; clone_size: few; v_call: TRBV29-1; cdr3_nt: TGCAGCGTTGAGCCGACAGGAGGCACAGATACGCAGTATTTT; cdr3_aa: CSVEPTGGTDTQYF
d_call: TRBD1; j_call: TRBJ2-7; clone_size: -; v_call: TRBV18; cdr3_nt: TGTGCCAGCTCACCTAATGCCGGGACAGGGATCGAGCAGTACTTC; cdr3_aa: CASSPNAGTGIEQYF
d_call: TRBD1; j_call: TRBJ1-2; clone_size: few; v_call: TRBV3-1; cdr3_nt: TGTGCCAGCAGCCAAGAAGGACAGGGTTATGGCTACACCTTC; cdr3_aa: CASSQEGQGYGYTF
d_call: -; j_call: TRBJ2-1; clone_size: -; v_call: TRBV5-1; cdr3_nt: TGCGCCAGCAGCTTCAGGGATCCATCGGACAATGAGCAGTTCTTC; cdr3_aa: CASSFRDPSDNEQFF
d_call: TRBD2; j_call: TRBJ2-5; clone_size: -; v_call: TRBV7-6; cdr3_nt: TGTGCCAGCAGCCTTAGAGGGTTACTAGCGGGGAACTTCCAAGAGACCCAGTACTTC; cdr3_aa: CASSLRGLLAGNFQETQYF
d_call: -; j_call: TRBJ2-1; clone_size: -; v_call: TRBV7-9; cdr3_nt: TGTGCCAGCAGCTTACTAGCCGGGATCTCCTACAATGAGCAGTTCTTC; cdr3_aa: CASSLLAGISYNEQFF
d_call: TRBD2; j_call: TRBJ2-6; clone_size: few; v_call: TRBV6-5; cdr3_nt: TGTGCCAGCAGCAAAGGACTAGCGGGAGCCCGATACTCTGGGGCCAACGTCCTGACTTTC; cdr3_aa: CASSKGLAGARYSGANVLTF
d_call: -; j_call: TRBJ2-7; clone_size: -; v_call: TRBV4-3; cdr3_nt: TGCGCCAGCAGCCAAGACAGCAGGTCCTACGAGCAGTACTTC; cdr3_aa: CASSQDSRSYEQYF
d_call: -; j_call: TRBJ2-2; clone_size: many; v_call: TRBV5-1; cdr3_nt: TGCGCCAGCAGGGAGGGCCAGTACACCGGGGAGCTGTTTTTT; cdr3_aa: CASREGQYTGELFF
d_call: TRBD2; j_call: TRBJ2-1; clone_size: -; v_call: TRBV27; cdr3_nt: TGTGCCAGCAGTTTCCTCGGACTGGGGAAGCGGGAGGCCCGAAACGAGCAGTTCTTC; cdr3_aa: CASSFLGLGKREARNEQFF
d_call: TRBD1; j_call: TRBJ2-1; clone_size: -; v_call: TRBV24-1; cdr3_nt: TGTGCCACCAGTGATTCGGCAGGGGGCAGGTGGGAGCAGTTCTTC; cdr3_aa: CATSDSAGGRWEQFF
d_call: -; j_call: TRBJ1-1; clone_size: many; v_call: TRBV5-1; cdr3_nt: TGCGCCAGCAGCTTGGGATCGAACACTGAAGCTTTCTTT; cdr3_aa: CASSLGSNTEAFF
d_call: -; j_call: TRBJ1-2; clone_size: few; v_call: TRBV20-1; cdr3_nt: TGCAGTGCCCCCTTAGTGTCTCAGTATGGCTACACCTTC; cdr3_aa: CSAPLVSQYGYTF
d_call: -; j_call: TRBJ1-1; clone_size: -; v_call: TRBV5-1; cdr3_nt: TGCGCCAGCAGCGTGACCTTAGGTAGCACTGAAGCTTTCTTT; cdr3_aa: CASSVTLGSTEAFF
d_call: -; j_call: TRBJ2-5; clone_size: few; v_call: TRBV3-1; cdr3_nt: TGTGCCAGCAGGCCTCCGGGACTCCTGGGAACCCAGTACTTC; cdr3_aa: CASRPPGLLGTQYF
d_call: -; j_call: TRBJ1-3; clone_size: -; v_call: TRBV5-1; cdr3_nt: TGCGCCAGCAGCTTGGTGCCTGGAAACACCATATATTTT; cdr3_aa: CASSLVPGNTIYF
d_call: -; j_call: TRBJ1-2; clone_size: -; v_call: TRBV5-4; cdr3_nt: TGTGCCAGCAGCCCTGTTACTAACTATGGCTACACCTTC; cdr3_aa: CASSPVTNYGYTF
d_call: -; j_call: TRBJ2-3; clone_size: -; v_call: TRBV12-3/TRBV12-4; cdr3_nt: TGTGCCAGCAGTTTTATAAATCTACAGCAAGGAACAGATACGCAGTATTTT; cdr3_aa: CASSFINLQQGTDTQYF
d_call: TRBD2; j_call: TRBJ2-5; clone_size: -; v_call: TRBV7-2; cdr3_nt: TGTGCCAGCAGCCCAACTAGCGGGGCTCAAGAGACCCAGTACTTC; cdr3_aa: CASSPTSGAQETQYF
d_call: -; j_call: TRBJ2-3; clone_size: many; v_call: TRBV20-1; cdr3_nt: TGCAGTGCTAGGGATACGAGGGGGACAGATACGCAGTATTTT; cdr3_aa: CSARDTRGTDTQYF
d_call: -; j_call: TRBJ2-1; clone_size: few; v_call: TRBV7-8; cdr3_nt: TGTGCCAGCAGCTTAGTGGTGGGGGCAGGGATCTACAATGAGCAGTTCTTC; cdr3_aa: CASSLVVGAGIYNEQFF
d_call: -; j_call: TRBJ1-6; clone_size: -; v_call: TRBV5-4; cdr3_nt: TGTGCCAGCAGCTTGGCGTGGGGTTCTGATTCACCCCTCCACTTT; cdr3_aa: CASSLAWGSDSPLHF
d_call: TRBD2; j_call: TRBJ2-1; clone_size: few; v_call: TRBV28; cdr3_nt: TGTGCCAGCACCACCCGGACTAGCGGGAGGGATGAGCAGTTCTTC; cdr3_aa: CASTTRTSGRDEQFF
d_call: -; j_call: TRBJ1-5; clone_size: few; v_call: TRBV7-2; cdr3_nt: TGTGCCAGCAGCTATTTCAGCGATCAGCCCCAGCATTTT; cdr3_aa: CASSYFSDQPQHF
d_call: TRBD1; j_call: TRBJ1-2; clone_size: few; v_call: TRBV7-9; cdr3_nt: TGTGCCAGCAGCCGTTATTCGACAGGGAATGGCTACACCTTC; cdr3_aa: CASSRYSTGNGYTF
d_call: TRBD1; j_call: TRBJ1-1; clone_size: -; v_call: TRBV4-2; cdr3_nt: TGTGCCAGCAGCCCTGTGACAGGGCGGGACGACACTGAAGCTTTCTTT; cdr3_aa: CASSPVTGRDDTEAFF
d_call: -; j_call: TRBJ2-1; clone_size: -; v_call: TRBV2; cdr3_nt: TGTGCCACCACTAGGAGGGGGCGGGAGCAAACCTACAATGAGCAGTTCTTC; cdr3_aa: CATTRRGREQTYNEQFF
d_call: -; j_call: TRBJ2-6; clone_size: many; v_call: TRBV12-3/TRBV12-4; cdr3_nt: TGTGCCAGCAGTTTAGGACGGTCTGGGGCCAACGTCCTGACTTTC; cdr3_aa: CASSLGRSGANVLTF